This is a list of T cell receptor beta chains from one sample in a study of CD8+CD57+ T cells in acquired aplastic anemia. TCRdb fed the reads into MiXCR, producing one record per CDR3 protein. The table includes 400,000 to 450,000 distinct CDR3 sequences, 65% to 75% detected once. Material for sequencing was sorted CD4+, CD8+, or CD8+CD57+ T cells (not recorded which) from PBMCs. These receptors all stem from a human donor in good health, serving as a control. Each CDR3 is given with its conserved first and last residue. The D gene is left open where the match is weak. The size field is filled for only some rows; it gives once, few, many or a size class.

clone_size	v_call	j_call	d_call	cdr3_aa	cdr3_nt
NA	TRBV7-2	TRBJ2-3	NA	CASSSIQPPTDTQYF	TGTGCCAGCAGCTCAATACAGCCTCCGACAGATACGCAGTATTTT
NA	TRBV9	TRBJ2-3	NA	CASSSKGQGGRGPTDTQYF	TGTGCCAGCAGCTCCAAAGGGCAGGGGGGCCGTGGACCAACAGATACGCAGTATTTT
NA	TRBV6-5	TRBJ1-6	TRBD1	CATGLGTGSSYNSPLHF	TGTGCCACCGGGCTCGGGACAGGGAGCTCCTATAATTCACCCCTCCACTTT
once	TRBV13	TRBJ2-7	NA	CASRMGRANEQYF	TGTGCCAGCAGGATGGGTAGGGCTAACGAGCAGTACTTC
few	TRBV7-2	TRBJ1-1	NA	CASSDRTGTEAFF	TGTGCCAGCAGCGACAGGACGGGCACTGAAGCTTTCTTT
NA	TRBV6-2/TRBV6-3	TRBJ2-3	NA	CAISFRDGPDTQYF	TGTGCCATCAGTTTTCGGGACGGACCAGATACGCAGTATTTT
NA	TRBV19	TRBJ1-1	NA	CASSSIRLQEDPEAFF	TGTGCCAGTAGTAGTATCAGGTTACAAGAGGACCCTGAAGCTTTCTTT
NA	TRBV19	TRBJ2-7	NA	CASRQRNSYEQYF	TGTGCCAGTCGGCAGAGAAACTCCTACGAGCAGTACTTC
many	TRBV7-6	TRBJ1-5	TRBD1	CASSFSSRDRYSNQPQHF	TGTGCCAGCAGCTTTTCGTCCCGGGACAGATATAGCAATCAGCCCCAGCATTTT
NA	TRBV7-3	TRBJ2-7	NA	CASSPPAGWQQQYF	TGTGCCAGCAGCCCCCCCGCGGGGTGGCAGCAGCAGTACTTC
NA	TRBV7-2	TRBJ1-1	NA	CASSLGAHGSTEAFF	TGTGCCAGCAGCTTAGGGGCCCACGGGTCCACTGAAGCTTTCTTT
NA	TRBV2	TRBJ2-3	NA	CASSPASAIDTQYF	TGTGCCAGCAGCCCCGCTAGCGCGATAGATACGCAGTATTTT
few	TRBV15	TRBJ2-7	NA	CATSRDNGWIYEQYF	TGTGCCACCAGCAGAGATAATGGGTGGATCTACGAGCAGTACTTC
NA	TRBV7-2	TRBJ2-3	TRBD2	CASSFSGGPDTQYF	TGTGCCAGCAGCTTTAGCGGGGGCCCAGATACGCAGTATTTT
many	TRBV6-5	TRBJ2-3	TRBD1	CASSRDRGPDTQYF	TGTGCCAGCAGTCGGGACAGGGGGCCAGATACGCAGTATTTT